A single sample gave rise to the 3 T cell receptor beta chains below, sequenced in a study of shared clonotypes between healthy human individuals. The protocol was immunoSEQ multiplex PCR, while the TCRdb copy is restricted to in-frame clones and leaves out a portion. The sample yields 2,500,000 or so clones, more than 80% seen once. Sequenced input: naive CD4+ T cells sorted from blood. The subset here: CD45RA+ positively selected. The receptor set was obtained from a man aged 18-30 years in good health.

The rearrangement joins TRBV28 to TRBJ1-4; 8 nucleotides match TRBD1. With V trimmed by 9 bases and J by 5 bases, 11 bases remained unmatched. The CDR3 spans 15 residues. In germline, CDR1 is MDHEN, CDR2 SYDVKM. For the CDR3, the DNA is TGTGCCAGTTCCGACACGACAGGGGCGAATGAAAAACTGTTTTTT. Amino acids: CASSDTTGANEKLFF.

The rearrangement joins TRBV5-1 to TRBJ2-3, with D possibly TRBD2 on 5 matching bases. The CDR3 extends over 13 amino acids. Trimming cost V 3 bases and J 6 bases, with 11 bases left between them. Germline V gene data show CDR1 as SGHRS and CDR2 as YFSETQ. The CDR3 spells CASSSIPGDTQYF. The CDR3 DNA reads TGCGCCAGCAGCTCGATCCCGGGGGATACGCAGTATTTT.

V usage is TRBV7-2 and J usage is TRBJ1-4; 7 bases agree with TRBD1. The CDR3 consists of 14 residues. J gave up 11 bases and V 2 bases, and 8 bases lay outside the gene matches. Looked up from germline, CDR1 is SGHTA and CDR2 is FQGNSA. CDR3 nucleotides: TGTGCCAGCAGCTTACGGGAAGTGACAGGGAAACTGTTTTTT. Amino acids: CASSLREVTGKLFF.